Below, one TCR beta chain is given with its context. What it binds is unknown. The CDR3 sequence is 14 residues long. Trimming took off 2 bases at V and 1 base at J, with 8 bases between the two ends. CDR1 MNHEY and CDR2 SVGAGI come from the germline V gene. This entry is derived from a study of cytomegalovirus exposure and HLA in healthy donors. Turning to the study itself: HLA-typed donors were the source of approximately 85 million unique TCRs held in an early data release. Broader study findings: HLA alleles showed associations with some 17,000 TCR beta sequences in a later analysis, at a 0.05 false discovery rate.

PCR primers comprised 60 Vbeta and 13 Jbeta primers. The method was immunoSEQ multiplex PCR; TCRdb's version includes in-frame clones alone and lacks a portion of them. This sample yields about 190,000 clones, of which approximately 78% are seen a single time; roughly 0.75% belongs to the top ten. Sequencing was carried out using PBMCs. This chain links TRBV6-5 with TRBJ1-1, with D perhaps matching TRBD1 (5 bases). The TCR was taken from a woman aged 18-29 years in good health and CMV-seronegative. The CDR3 DNA reads TGTGCCAGCAGTTACATGGGGGGGAACACTGAAGCTTTCTTT. This gives the protein CASSYMGGNTEAFF.